The source of this T cell receptor beta chain is a study of cytomegalovirus exposure and HLA in healthy donors. V lost 9 bases and J lost 0, with 19 bases in between. From germline, CDR1 is SGHDT and CDR2 YYEEEE. The CDR3 spans 15 residues. With regard to this clone: The target antigen is unknown.

Study-wide points: Available immune exposure information was restricted to CMV serostatus only.

The PCR made use of 60 Vbeta and 13 Jbeta primers. Assay used: immunoSEQ multiplex PCR; TCRdb lists only in-frame clones, some missing. The sample shows 200,000 or so clones, under 90% of them seen only once. J is TRBJ2-7 and V is TRBV5-6, with TRBD1 as a possible D gene (6 bases). This TCR was recovered from a human donor in good health. The specimen was PBMCs. CDR3 region: CAIGERGFGSYEQYF. The CDR3 DNA follows: TGTGCCATAGGAGAAAGGGGGTTCGGCTCCTACGAGCAGTACTTC.